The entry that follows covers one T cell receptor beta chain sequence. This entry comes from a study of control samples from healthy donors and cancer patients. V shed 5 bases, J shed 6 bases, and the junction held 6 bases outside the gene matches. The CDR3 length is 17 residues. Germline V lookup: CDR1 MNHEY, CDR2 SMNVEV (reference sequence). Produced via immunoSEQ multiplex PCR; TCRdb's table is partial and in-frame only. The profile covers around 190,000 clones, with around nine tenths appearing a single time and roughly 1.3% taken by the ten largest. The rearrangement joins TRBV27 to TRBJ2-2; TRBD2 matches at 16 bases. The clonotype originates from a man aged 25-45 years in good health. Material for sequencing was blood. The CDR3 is CASSPPGLAGGSGELFF. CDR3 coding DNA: TGTGCCAGCAGTCCACCGGGACTAGCGGGAGGGTCCGGGGAGCTGTTTTTT.